These 3 T cell receptor beta chains were all obtained from the same sample, sequenced in a study of T cells expressing NK-cell markers. TCRdb reprocessed the 5' RACE reads and keeps a single row for each CDR3 protein, giving no DNA. This listing includes 400,000 or so distinct CDR3 sequences. Material for sequencing was blood T cells: a sorted CD56 or NKG2C T cell subset, CD4+ or CD8+ T cells, or bulk PBMC T cells (not recorded which). These receptors were obtained from a woman in her fifties or sixties in good health.

The V gene is TRBV7-2, the J gene TRBJ2-1; checking the TCRdb D call of TRBD2 is not possible without DNA. This CDR3 comprises 17 residues. Germline V gene lookup returns CDR1 SGHTA and CDR2 FQGNSA. CDR3 sequence: CASSLVGRAFPNNEQFF. Combining the CDR3 with reference TRBV7-2 and TRBJ2-1 gives the whole variable domain GAGVSQSPSNKVTEKGKDVELRCDPISGHTALYWYRQSLGQGLEFLIYFQGNSAPDKSGLPSDRFSAERTGGSVSTLTIQRTQQEDSAVYLCASSLVGRAFPNNEQFFGPGTRLTVL.

V usage is TRBV5-1 and J usage is TRBJ2-1; lacking DNA, the TRBD2 call made by TCRdb goes unchecked. CDR3 length: 17 residues. Germline values: CDR1 SGHRS, CDR2 YFSETQ. CDR3 sequence: CASSLGLLAGVRDEQFF. The variable domain in full, completed from reference TRBV5-1 and TRBJ2-1, reads KAGVTQTPRYLIKTRGQQVTLSCSPISGHRSVSWYQQTPGQGLQFLFEYFSETQRNKGNFPGRFSGRQFSNSRSEMNVSTLELGDSALYLCASSLGLLAGVRDEQFFGPGTRLTVL.

V usage is TRBV7-3 and J usage is TRBJ2-1. Per the germline V gene, CDR1 is SGHTA and CDR2 is FQGTGA. CDR3 length: 13 residues. This CDR3 is CASSLMSANEQFF.